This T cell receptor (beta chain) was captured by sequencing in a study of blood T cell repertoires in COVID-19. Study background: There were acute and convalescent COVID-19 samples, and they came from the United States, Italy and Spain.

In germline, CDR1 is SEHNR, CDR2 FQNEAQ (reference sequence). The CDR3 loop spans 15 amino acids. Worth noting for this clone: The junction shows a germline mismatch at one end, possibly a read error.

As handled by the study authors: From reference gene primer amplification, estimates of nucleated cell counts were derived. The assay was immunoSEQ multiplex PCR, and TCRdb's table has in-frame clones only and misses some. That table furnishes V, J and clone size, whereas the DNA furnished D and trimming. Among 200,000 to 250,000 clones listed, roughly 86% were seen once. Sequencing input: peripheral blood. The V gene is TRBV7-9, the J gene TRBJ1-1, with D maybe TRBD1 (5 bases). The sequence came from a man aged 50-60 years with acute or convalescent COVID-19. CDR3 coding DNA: TGTACCAGCAGCTTAGCGGGGTTCAGGGCCACTGAAGCTTTCTTT. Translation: CTSSLAGFRATEAFF. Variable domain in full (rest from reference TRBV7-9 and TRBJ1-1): DTGVSQNPRHKITKRGQNVTFRCDPISEHNRLYWYRQTLGQGPEFLTYFQNEAQLEKSRLLSDRFSAERPKGSFSTLEIQRTEQGDSAMYLCTSSLAGFRATEAFFGQGTRLTVV.